Presented here are 28 T cell receptor beta chains from one specimen sequenced in a study of identical twins. Using its own MiXCR run on the 5' RACE reads, TCRdb lists one record per CDR3 protein. Found here are approximately 1.8 million distinct CDR3 sequences, about 32% of them singletons; the top ten hold 0.25% to 0.3%. Specimen: cord blood. The receptors were sampled from a newborn girl in good health.

Remarks on this clonotype: The junction and the germline gene differ at one end; a read error may be behind it. This chain links TRBV5-1 with TRBJ2-1; 9 bases fit TRBD2. Germline lookup yields CDR1 SGHRS and CDR2 YFSETQ. CDR3 length: 16 amino acids. The CDR3 DNA sequence: TGCGCCAGCAGCTCTTTGGAGCGGGGGGCCTACAATGCGCAGTTCTTC. Translating it yields CASSSLERGAYNAQFF. Full variable domain (missing parts from reference TRBV5-1 and TRBJ2-1): KAGVTQTPRYLIKTRGQQVTLSCSPISGHRSVSWYQQTPGQGLQFLFEYFSETQRNKGNFPGRFSGRQFSNSRSEMNVSTLELGDSALYLCASSSLERGAYNAQFFGPGTRLTVL.

This clonotype was observed a handful of times. V and J are TRBV7-8 and TRBJ2-5, with unresolved D. The V end lost 4 bases, the J end lost 1 base, and 13 bases lay between the germline ends. Germline loops: CDR1 SGHVS, CDR2 FQNEAQ. This CDR3 comprises 15 residues. The CDR3 sequence: CASSSLGQIQETQYF. The CDR3 DNA is TGTGCCAGCAGCTCCCTGGGCCAAATCCAAGAGACCCAGTACTTC.

This clonotype was detected only a few times. The V and J genes are TRBV7-9 and TRBJ2-6, with 12 bases identical to TRBD2. Germline lookup yields CDR1 SEHNR and CDR2 FQNEAQ (reference sequence). Unmatched junction bases numbered 8, after V lost 4 bases and J lost 1 base. This CDR3 is 19 amino acids long. CDR3 in amino acids: CASSCGLAGSKSGANVLTF. CDR3 coding DNA: TGTGCCAGCAGCTGTGGACTAGCGGGGAGTAAATCTGGGGCCAACGTCCTGACTTTC.

V usage is TRBV6-6 and J usage is TRBJ2-1; possibly TRBD2 for D (6 bases). Germline V gives CDR1 MNHNY, CDR2 SVGAGI (reference sequence). Trimming shortened V by 4 bases and J by 2 bases, and 15 bases separated the two germline ends. The CDR3 is 16 amino acids. This chain's CDR3 is CASSSPGRGTYNEQFF. Here the CDR3 DNA reads TGTGCCAGCAGTTCCCCCGGCCGGGGGACCTACAATGAGCAGTTCTTC.

As for this clonotype: A much larger clone lies one base from this, so it may be a read error. This chain links TRBV7-2 with TRBJ2-1; D unresolved. CDR1 and CDR2 (germline): SGHTA, FQGNSA. The CDR3 covers 12 residues. In DNA, the CDR3 is TGTGCCAGCAGCTTCCGTCCTCATGAGCGGTTCTTC. Translated, it gives CASSFRPHERFF.

This clonotype has just a few counts. The chain links TRBV12-3 or TRBV12-4 to TRBJ2-1; a possible D gene is TRBD1 (6 bases). This CDR3 has 16 amino acids. V lost 5 bases to trimming and J lost 2 bases, with 16 bases between them. For the CDR3, the DNA is TGTGCCAGCAGTACCCAGGGGAGAGTACCCTACAATGAGCAGTTCTTC. Translated, it gives CASSTQGRVPYNEQFF.

The chain joins TRBV24-1 to TRBJ2-1; 8 bases align to TRBD1. The DNA end lines up better with TRBJ2-7; the J call may be wrong. Looked up from germline, CDR1 is KGHDR and CDR2 is SFDVKD. CDR3 length: 17 amino acids. CDR3 DNA: TGTGCCACCAGTGATTTTTCCGGACAGGGAGCCTACAATGAGCAGTACTTC. It specifies CATSDFSGQGAYNEQYF.

This rearrangement joins TRBV7-2 to TRBJ2-7; TRBD2 might be the D (5 bases). The assigned J gene may be wrong: the sequence end matches TRBJ2-5 better. Germline CDR1 and CDR2: SGHTA and FQGNSA. The CDR3 has 14 amino acids. CDR3: CASSFQSGRETQYF. DNA for the CDR3: TGTGCCAGCAGCTTTCAGAGCGGTAGAGAGACCCAGTACTTC.

A note on this clonotype: Sequence at one end of the junction differs from germline and may be a read error. The chain carries TRBV14 and TRBJ1-1, with 11 bases that match TRBD1. This CDR3 is built from 16 residues. The germline CDR1 and CDR2 sequences are SGHDN and FVKESK. The CDR3 region is CAGSHPSRDRGTEAFF. DNA of the CDR3: TGTGCCGGCAGCCACCCCAGCCGGGACAGGGGGACTGAAGCTTTCTTT.

A few counts support this clonotype. This chain links TRBV11-3 with TRBJ1-1; no reliable D call. V was cut by 5 bases and J by 0 bases, with 22 bases left in between. The CDR3 extends over 18 amino acids. Germline-derived CDR1 and CDR2 are SGHNT and YENEEA. The CDR3: CASSPLDPSQGLNTEAFF. DNA for the CDR3: TGTGCCAGCAGCCCCCTAGACCCGTCACAAGGATTGAACACTGAAGCTTTCTTT.

The chain recombines TRBV20-1 with TRBJ1-5; D is ambiguous. Trimming took off 3 bases at V and 2 bases at J, with 11 bases between the two ends. The CDR3 totals 14 residues. The V gene's germline CDR1 is DFQATT and CDR2 SNEGSKA (reference sequence). The CDR3 DNA reads as TGCAGTGCTAGCAGATGGAGGGGCAATCAGCCCCAGCATTTT. Its protein product is CSASRWRGNQPQHF.

Many counts were recorded for this clonotype. Its ends do not fully match the called genes, so a read error is possible. The CDR3 is CASSLRASSTDTQYF. The CDR3 DNA is TGTGCTAGCAGCTTACGAGCCTCTAGCACAGATACGCAGTATTTT. The V gene is TRBV7-7, the J gene TRBJ2-3; no reliable D call. CDR1 is SSHAT and CDR2 is FNYEAQ in the germline V gene (reference sequence). The CDR3 loop spans 15 amino acids.

There are a few counts of this clonotype. This chain uses TRBV7-9 with TRBJ1-2; no clear D. Trimming left V 5 bases short and J 4 bases short, with 20 bases between. CDR3 size: 16 residues. CDR1 and CDR2 (germline): SEHNR, FQNEAQ (reference sequence). The CDR3 is CASSRTVRVEGYGYTF. CDR3 DNA: TGTGCCAGCAGCCGGACGGTGCGAGTGGAGGGCTATGGCTACACCTTC.

This clonotype was seen ten or more times. V is TRBV9 and J is TRBJ2-1; 9 bases map to TRBD2. The germline gives CDR1 SGDLS, CDR2 YYNGEE. This CDR3 has 16 amino acids. J was trimmed by 7 bases and V by 1 base; bases with no gene match: 9. In nucleotides, the CDR3 is TGTGCCAGCAGCGTACTTAGCGGGAGTGTAGGAAATGAGCAGTTCTTC. This sequence encodes CASSVLSGSVGNEQFF.

This clonotype was counted a few times. V usage is TRBV12-3 or TRBV12-4 and J usage is TRBJ2-5; 7 bases are a match to TRBD1. This CDR3 spans 17 amino acids. V trimming: 2 bases; J trimming: 1 base; junction bases outside the gene matches: 10. The CDR3 region has the DNA TGTGCCAGCAGTTTATCCGGGGTAGGGGGCCTCCAAGAGACCCAGTACTTC. Residues: CASSLSGVGGLQETQYF.

The gene calls are TRBV19 and TRBJ2-1; D might be TRBD2 (5 bases). The J call may be incorrect, as the DNA end agrees better with TRBJ2-7. The CDR3 has 15 amino acids. The germline gives CDR1 LNHDA, CDR2 SQIVND (reference sequence). CDR3: CATQRGRGDPNEQYF. The DNA for the CDR3 is TGTGCCACTCAAAGAGGGCGTGGCGACCCCAATGAGCAGTACTTC.

The chain links TRBV24-1 to TRBJ2-1; 9 positions match TRBD1. Germline CDR1 KGHDR, CDR2 SFDVKD. Trimming at V came to 10 bases and at J to 6 bases, leaving 9 bases not matched to a gene. This CDR3 contains 14 residues. CDR3 sequence (DNA): TGTGCCACGAAGCCGGGACAGGGAATCAATGAGCAGTTCTTC. Protein: CATKPGQGINEQFF.

In its sample, this clonotype was seen a few times. V usage is TRBV18 and J usage is TRBJ2-1; no clear D gene. V gave up 4 bases and J gave up 1 base, with 11 bases separating them. This CDR3 comprises 15 residues. Looked up from germline, CDR1 is KGHSH and CDR2 is LQKENI. The CDR3 loop is CASSLNVGSYNEQFF. CDR3 coding DNA: TGTGCCAGCTCACTAAATGTGGGGTCCTACAATGAGCAGTTCTTC.

The chain uses TRBV3-1 and TRBJ2-1; D possibly uses TRBD1 or TRBD2 (5 bases each). The CDR3 is made up of 16 amino acids. Germline loops: CDR1 LGHDT, CDR2 YNNKEL (reference sequence). Trimming shortened V by 0 bases and J by 5 bases, and 14 bases separated the two germline ends. The CDR3 protein is CASSQDTRMGHNEQFF. In DNA, the CDR3 is TGTGCCAGCAGCCAAGACACTAGGATGGGACACAATGAGCAGTTCTTC.

This clonotype was seen at least ten times. V usage is TRBV28 and J usage is TRBJ2-7; D is uncertain. The CDR3 is made up of 15 amino acids. The V gene's germline CDR1 is MDHEN and CDR2 SYDVKM. Trimming took 7 bases from V and 2 from J, leaving 18 bases between them. The CDR3 spells CASTRISRHAYEQYF. In DNA form, the CDR3 reads TGTGCCAGCACTCGCATCTCGCGGCACGCCTACGAGCAGTACTTC. Full variable domain (missing parts from reference TRBV28 and TRBJ2-7): DVKVTQSSRYLVKRTGEKVFLECVQDMDHENMFWYRQDPGLGLRLIYFSYDVKMKEKGDIPEGYSVSREKKERFSLILESASTNQTSMYLCASTRISRHAYEQYFGPGTRLTVT.

This clonotype was detected ten times or more. The chain carries TRBV29-1 and TRBJ1-2, with D uncertain. Per the germline V gene, CDR1 is SQVTM and CDR2 is ANQGSEA. The ends were cut back, 6 bases at V and 4 bases at J, with 9 bases in the middle. The CDR3 has 11 amino acids. CDR3 DNA: TGCAGCGTCGACGCGATCTATGGCTACACCTTC. This gives the protein CSVDAIYGYTF.

As DNA, the CDR3 is TGTGCCAGCAGCCAGGCCCAGGGCGGCTATGGCTACACCTTC. Translated, it gives CASSQAQGGYGYTF. The V and J genes are TRBV14 and TRBJ1-2; TRBD1 might be the D (5 bases). The germline V and J ends were trimmed by 3 bases and 4 bases, with 12 bases remaining between them. Germline loops: CDR1 SGHDN, CDR2 FVKESK. The CDR3 runs to 14 residues.

This clonotype was detected only a few times. The genes are TRBV6-4 and TRBJ1-5; D remains unclear. V gave up 3 bases and J gave up 3 bases, with 6 bases separating them. Germline V gives CDR1 MRHNA, CDR2 SNTAGT. The length of the CDR3 is 13 residues. CDR3 amino acids: CASSEVPNQPQHF. In DNA form, the CDR3 reads TGTGCCAGCAGTGAGGTTCCCAATCAGCCCCAGCATTTT.

This clonotype was observed at least ten times. The chain combines TRBV7-2 with TRBJ2-3; D remains unclear. V lost 0 bases and J lost 0, with 7 bases in between. Germline CDR1 and CDR2: SGHTA and FQGNSA. The CDR3 spans 15 residues. The DNA for the CDR3 is TGTGCCAGCAGCTTAGCGCGTCGCAGCACAGATACGCAGTATTTT. Translated: CASSLARRSTDTQYF. Full variable domain (outside the CDR3, taken from reference TRBV7-2 and TRBJ2-3): GAGVSQSPSNKVTEKGKDVELRCDPISGHTALYWYRQSLGQGLEFLIYFQGNSAPDKSGLPSDRFSAERTGGSVSTLTIQRTQQEDSAVYLCASSLARRSTDTQYFGPGTRLTVL.

This clonotype was found a few times. The chain is built from TRBV25-1 and TRBJ2-3; the match to TRBD2 covers 7 bases. There are 15 residues in the CDR3. With 1 base clipped from V and 3 bases from J, the junction kept 4 bases outside the gene matches. Germline CDR1 MGHDK, CDR2 SYGVNS. CDR3 protein: CASSEWWGGTDTQYF. CDR3 DNA: TGTGCCAGCAGTGAATGGTGGGGGGGAACAGATACGCAGTATTTT.

This clonotype turned up a few times. V usage is TRBV20-1 and J usage is TRBJ2-3; 8 nucleotides match TRBD2. The V gene's germline CDR1 is DFQATT and CDR2 SNEGSKA (reference sequence). The CDR3 has 13 amino acids. V dropped 3 bases and J dropped 7; count of bases not matched to a gene: 6. The CDR3 region has the DNA TGCAGTGCTAGCGGGAGGGCCGGGAATACGCAGTATTTT. This encodes CSASGRAGNTQYF.

The chain has TRBV21-1 and TRBJ2-7; the table's D call, TRBD1, has no DNA check behind it. TRBV21-1 constitutes a pseudogene. The CDR3 is made up of 15 amino acids. The CDR3 DNA sequence: TGTGCCAGCAGCAAAAGGACACAGGGAAACTACGAGCAGTACTTC. Protein product: CASSKRTQGNYEQYF.

This clonotype has just one count. The chain combines TRBV29-1 with TRBJ2-5; D is unresolved. In germline, CDR1 is SQVTM, CDR2 ANQGSEA. This CDR3 contains 13 residues. Trimming removed 4 bases at V and 5 bases at J, with 14 bases between. The CDR3 is CSVGGRSGETQYF. CDR3 in DNA: TGCAGCGTTGGGGGTCGGAGTGGGGAGACCCAGTACTTC.